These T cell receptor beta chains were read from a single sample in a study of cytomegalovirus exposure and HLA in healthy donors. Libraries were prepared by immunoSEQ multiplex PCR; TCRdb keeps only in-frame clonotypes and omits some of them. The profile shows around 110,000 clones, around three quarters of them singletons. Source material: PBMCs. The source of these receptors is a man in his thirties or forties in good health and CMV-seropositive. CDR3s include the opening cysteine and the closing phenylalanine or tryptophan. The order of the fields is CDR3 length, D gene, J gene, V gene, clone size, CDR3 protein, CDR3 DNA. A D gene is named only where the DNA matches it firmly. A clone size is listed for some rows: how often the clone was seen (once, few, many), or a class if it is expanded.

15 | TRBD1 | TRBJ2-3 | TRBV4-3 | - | CASSQFVQGADTQYF | TGCGCCAGCAGCCAATTTGTACAGGGGGCAGATACGCAGTATTTT
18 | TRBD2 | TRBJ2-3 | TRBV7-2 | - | CASSLFGPGTSVGDTQYF | TGTGCCAGCAGCTTATTCGGCCCCGGGACTAGCGTAGGAGATACGCAGTATTTT
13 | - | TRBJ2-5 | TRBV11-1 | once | CASSEHREETQYF | TGTGCCAGCAGCGAACACAGGGAGGAGACCCAGTACTTC
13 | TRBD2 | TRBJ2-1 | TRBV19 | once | CASSISSGGAQFF | TGTGCCAGTAGTATCTCTAGCGGGGGGGCCCAGTTCTTC
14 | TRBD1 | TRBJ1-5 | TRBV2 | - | CASSVDRVGQPQHF | TGTGCCAGCAGCGTCGACAGGGTGGGTCAGCCCCAGCATTTT
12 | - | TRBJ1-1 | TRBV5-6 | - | CASSLRIDEAFF | TGTGCCAGCAGCTTGCGTATAGATGAAGCTTTCTTT
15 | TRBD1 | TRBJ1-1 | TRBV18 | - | CASSPLGQGDTEAFF | TGTGCCAGCTCACCCTTGGGGCAGGGGGACACTGAAGCTTTCTTT
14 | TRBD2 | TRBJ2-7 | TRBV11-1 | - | CASSYGLDVYEQYF | TGTGCCAGCAGCTACGGACTAGATGTGTACGAGCAGTACTTC
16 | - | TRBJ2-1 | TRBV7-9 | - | CASSSLMGLSYNEQFF | TGTGCCAGCAGCTCCTTAATGGGACTCTCCTACAATGAGCAGTTCTTC
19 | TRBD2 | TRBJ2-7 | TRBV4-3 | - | CASSQRLAGGTPGLYEQYF | TGCGCCAGCAGCCAACGACTAGCGGGAGGGACCCCTGGCCTCTACGAGCAGTACTTC
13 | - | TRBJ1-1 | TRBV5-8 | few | CASSLERGSWAFF | TGTGCCAGCAGCTTGGAACGGGGTTCGTGGGCTTTCTTT
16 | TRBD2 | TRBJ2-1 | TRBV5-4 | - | CASSRPGLAAYNEQFF | TGTGCCAGCAGTCGACCGGGACTAGCGGCCTACAATGAGCAGTTCTTC
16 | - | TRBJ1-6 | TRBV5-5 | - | CASSSRGSSYNSPLHF | TGTGCCAGCAGCTCCAGGGGTAGCTCCTATAATTCACCCCTCCACTTT
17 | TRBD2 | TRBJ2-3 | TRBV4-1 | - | CASSSRALGSGTASQYF | TGCGCCAGCAGCTCTCGGGCGCTAGGGAGCGGGACCGCGTCGCAGTATTTT
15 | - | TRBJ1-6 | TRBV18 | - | CASSRDTAGGSPLHF | TGTGCCAGCTCACGAGACACCGCCGGGGGTTCACCCCTCCACTTT